A single sample is the source of the 11 T cell receptor beta chains below, sequenced in a study of metastatic and nonmetastatic thyroid tumors. Before thyroid surgery, none of the patients had received any treatment. With MiXCR, TCRdb reprocessed the PCR reads. In the table there are under 35,000 clones, around 25% of which are singletons. Sequencing was done on a sample of blood. Receptors originate from a female donor with papillary thyroid cancer or a benign thyroid nodule (not recorded which). Some clones in this sample may be carry-over from other donors' samples.

The chain couples TRBV6-1 to TRBJ1-2; D remains unclear. The CDR3 has 14 amino acids. Germline loops: CDR1 MNHNS, CDR2 SASEGT. V was clipped by 5 bases and J by 4 bases, with 14 bases between them. This chain's CDR3 is CASSLTWGTYGYTF. CDR3 DNA sequence: TGTGCCAGCAGTTTGACATGGGGAACCTATGGCTACACCTTC.

There are many counts of this clone. The chain uses TRBV5-1 and TRBJ2-3; D uncertain. This CDR3 is 16 amino acids long. V gave up 0 bases and J gave up 0 bases, with 11 bases separating them. The V gene's germline CDR1 is SGHRS and CDR2 YFSETQ. Written as DNA, the CDR3 is TGCGCCAGCAGCTTGGGTCGGTTCCCTAGCACAGATACGCAGTATTTT. Translating it yields CASSLGRFPSTDTQYF.

This clone was seen ten or more times. The chain has TRBV20-1 and TRBJ2-1, with no clear D. Germline V lookup: CDR1 DFQATT, CDR2 SNEGSKA (reference sequence). This CDR3 is 14 amino acids long. Deletions cut 3 bases from V and 8 bases from J, with 17 bases between. CDR3 region: CSARSPGSGHEQFF. The CDR3 nucleotides are TGCAGTGCTAGGAGCCCCGGATCGGGTCATGAGCAGTTCTTC.

V usage is TRBV12-3 or TRBV12-4 and J usage is TRBJ2-1; 8 bases map to TRBD1. J lost 0 bases, V lost 3 bases, and 1 base had no gene match. The CDR3 loop spans 15 amino acids. CDR3: CASSFDRGSYNEQFF. CDR3 coding DNA: TGTGCCAGCAGTTTCGACAGGGGCTCCTACAATGAGCAGTTCTTC.

In this sample, this clone is medium-sized. V and J are TRBV20-1 and TRBJ1-5, with D unclear. Per germline, CDR1 DFQATT and CDR2 SNEGSKA (reference sequence). The CDR3 length is 13 residues. Trimming cost V 3 bases and J 5 bases, with 11 bases left between them. The CDR3 loop is CSAREDVDQPQHF. CDR3 sequence (DNA): TGCAGTGCTAGGGAAGACGTCGATCAGCCCCAGCATTTT.

The chain has TRBV6-2 or TRBV6-3 and TRBJ2-1; 10 positions match TRBD2. Germline-derived CDR1 and CDR2 are MNHEY and SVGEGT. This CDR3 spans 15 amino acids. Germline trimming cut 2 bases from V and 9 bases from J; bases unmatched to any gene: 7. The CDR3 is CASSYKVAGGSEQFF. The CDR3 DNA follows: TGTGCCAGCAGTTACAAGGTAGCGGGAGGTAGTGAGCAGTTCTTC.

This clone has more than one count but fewer than ten. The chain joins TRBV24-1 to TRBJ1-2; D not resolved. From germline, CDR1 is KGHDR and CDR2 SFDVKD. Deletions cut 7 bases from V and 2 bases from J, with 7 bases between. This CDR3 is 12 amino acids long. This CDR3 reads CATSLQNYGYTF. The CDR3 nucleotides are TGTGCCACCAGCCTACAGAACTATGGCTACACCTTC.

At least ten counts were recorded for this clone. A much larger clone differs from this one at a single base, so this may be a read error. The rearrangement joins TRBV4-1 to TRBJ1-1; D is ambiguous. Germline lookup yields CDR1 MGHRA and CDR2 YSYEKL. The V end was cut by 3 bases, the J end by 0 bases, with 5 bases between. The CDR3 covers 13 residues. CDR3 region: CASSQRLNTEAFF. CDR3 nucleotide sequence: TGCGCCAGCAGCCAGAGGTTGAACACTGAAGCTTTCTTT.

In its sample, this clone was seen many times. CDR3 region: CSVRTAYEQYF. The CDR3 region has the DNA TGCAGCGTTAGGACAGCCTACGAGCAGTACTTC. The chain recombines TRBV29-1 with TRBJ2-7; a weak D match, TRBD1 (6 bases). Germline CDR1 SQVTM, CDR2 ANQGSEA. Trimming shortened V by 5 bases and J by 2 bases, and 7 bases separated the two germline ends. The CDR3 is 11 residues long.

This clone was picked up many times. The rearrangement joins TRBV4-3 to TRBJ2-3; the D gene could be TRBD1 or TRBD2 (5 bases each). In germline, CDR1 is LGHNA, CDR2 YSLEER. Trimming took 0 bases from V and 5 from J, leaving 12 bases between them. This CDR3 has 15 residues. The CDR3 sequence: CASSQDEGKGDTQYF. CDR3 sequence (DNA): TGCGCCAGCAGCCAAGATGAGGGGAAGGGAGATACGCAGTATTTT.

This clone was seen ten or more times. The same CDR3 arises from other DNA sequences in this sample as well. This sequence joins TRBV10-3 and TRBJ2-3; 9 bases are a match to TRBD2. Trimming removed 7 bases from V and 2 bases from J; junction bases left unmatched: 7. CDR3 size: 15 residues. Germline values: CDR1 ENHRY, CDR2 SYGVKD. The CDR3 loop reads CAIKAGGPITDTQYF. DNA for the CDR3: TGTGCCATCAAGGCGGGAGGGCCGATCACAGATACGCAGTATTTT.